This TCR beta chain was identified during a study of shared clonotypes between healthy human individuals. Findings of the study overall: Since donors were few, the genetic and exposure-history diversity represented was limited.

A note on this clone: Its antigen remains unknown.

TCRdb keeps only in-frame clones here, not all; method: immunoSEQ multiplex PCR. In the table there are 2,500,000 or so clones, roughly nine tenths of which are singletons. Specimen: naive CD4+ T cells sorted from blood. Subset denoted: CD45RA+ positively selected. This TCR was sampled from a man aged 18 to 30 in good health.

For the CDR3, the DNA is TGTGCCAGCTCCCAATCCCCGACTAGCGGGGCGACAGATACGCAGTATTTT. It translates to CASSQSPTSGATDTQYF. V is TRBV18 and J is TRBJ2-3, with TRBD2 matching 11 bases. The CDR3 extends over 17 amino acids. J gave up 3 bases and V 6 bases, and 11 bases lay outside the gene matches. Germline V gene lookup returns CDR1 KGHSH and CDR2 LQKENI.